This is a list of T cell receptor beta chains from one sample in a study of CD8 T cells in ankylosing spondylitis. TCRdb called the 5' RACE reads again in MiXCR, with one record for every CDR3 protein. The sample consists of around 890,000 distinct CDR3 sequences, over 9.5% of them appearing once. Sequenced: blood, either unsorted or a sorted T cell fraction (not recorded which). The receptor source for this set is a male donor with ankylosing spondylitis. Both conserved end residues are part of each CDR3. The order of the fields is D gene, V gene, clone size, J gene, CDR3 DNA, CDR3 protein. The D gene is left open where the match is weak. A row's size may be missing; if present it is once, few, many or a size class.

.,TRBV5-1,few,TRBJ2-2,TGCGCCAGCAGCTTGTCCGGGACACCGAACACCGGGGAGCTGTTTTTT,CASSLSGTPNTGELFF
.,TRBV28,few,TRBJ1-2,TGTGCGAGCGGGGCAGTCCTCTATGGCTACACCTTC,CASGAVLYGYTF
TRBD1,TRBV4-3,many,TRBJ1-2,TGCGCCAGCAGCCTCTCACAGGGGTTGAGGAACTATGGCTACACCTTC,CASSLSQGLRNYGYTF
.,TRBV6-1,few,TRBJ2-3,TGTGCCAGCAAAGGGCTAGGCCCAGATACGCAGTATTTT,CASKGLGPDTQYF
.,TRBV27,.,TRBJ1-2,TGTGCCAGCAGTATTAAGGAGGGCTATGGCTACACCTTC,CASSIKEGYGYTF
.,TRBV7-9,few,TRBJ2-1,TGTGCCAGCAACGCCCGACTAGGAAGCAATGAGCAGTTCTTC,CASNARLGSNEQFF
.,TRBV27,.,TRBJ2-7,TGTGCCAGCAGTCTCTCTGATTTTGGCTACGAGCAGTACTTC,CASSLSDFGYEQYF
TRBD2,TRBV5-1,.,TRBJ2-5,TGCGCCAGCAGCTTGGTATCTAGCGGGATAGAGACCCAGTACTTC,CASSLVSSGIETQYF
TRBD1,TRBV12-3/TRBV12-4,few,TRBJ1-2,TGTGCCAGCAGGGGTAGACAGGGGTATAACTATGGCTACACCTTC,CASRGRQGYNYGYTF
.,TRBV29-1,many,TRBJ2-7,TGCAGCGTTTTGGGGATTATGACCTACGAGCAGTACTTC,CSVLGIMTYEQYF
.,TRBV15,.,TRBJ1-1,TGTGCCACCAGCGTTACAGTGAACACTGAAGCTTTCTTT,CATSVTVNTEAFF
.,TRBV6-1,few,TRBJ1-5,TGTGCCAGCAGTGTGGACAGCCGAGGGCCCCAGCATTTT,CASSVDSRGPQHF